Listed below are T cell receptor beta chains from one sample, sequenced in a study of cytomegalovirus exposure and HLA in healthy donors. Method: immunoSEQ multiplex PCR; TCRdb's copy keeps in-frame clones and lacks some. Among around 200,000 clones listed, roughly 85% were seen once. The sequencing input was PBMCs. The receptors were sampled from a woman aged 45-60 years in good health and CMV-seronegative. Both conserved end residues are part of each CDR3. A D gene is named only where the DNA matches it firmly. Only some rows state a clone size, as once, few, many or a class for expanded clones.

clone size,D gene,J gene,V gene,CDR3 DNA,CDR3 protein
.,.,TRBJ2-7,TRBV30,TGTGCCTGGAGTAACCGGGGTCACTCACTCGGGCAGTACTTC,CAWSNRGHSLGQYF
.,TRBD1,TRBJ1-2,TRBV5-1,TGCGCCAGCAGCTTGGAGGGGACAGGAGGCTATGGCTACACCTTC,CASSLEGTGGYGYTF
.,TRBD1,TRBJ1-1,TRBV27,TGTGCCAGCAGACGGACAGGGAAAAACACTGAAGCTTTCTTT,CASRRTGKNTEAFF
.,TRBD1,TRBJ1-3,TRBV14,TGTGCCAGCAGCCAAGAAGGCAGGGGGCCTGGAAACACCATATATTTT,CASSQEGRGPGNTIYF
once,TRBD1,TRBJ2-7,TRBV19,TGTGCCAGTAGTCTGCGTTGGGACAGGGGGATCTACGAGCAGTACTTC,CASSLRWDRGIYEQYF
.,.,TRBJ2-7,TRBV27,TGTGCCAGCAGCCTACGCTCCTCTCGCGAGCAGTACTTC,CASSLRSSREQYF
.,TRBD2,TRBJ2-1,TRBV9,TGTGCCAGCAGCGTAGTGCTAGCGGGTCGAAATGAGCAGTTCTTC,CASSVVLAGRNEQFF
once,.,TRBJ2-7,TRBV11-2,TGTGCCAGCAGCTTAGATACCCAGGGAAGGAGAGAGCAGTACTTC,CASSLDTQGRREQYF
.,.,TRBJ2-3,TRBV6-6,TGTGCCAGCAGCCTTAGCGTCACAGATACGCAGTATTTT,CASSLSVTDTQYF
once,TRBD1,TRBJ1-4,TRBV4-3,TGCGCCAGCAGCTCTCGACAGGGAAGTGCGAATGAAAAACTGTTTTTT,CASSSRQGSANEKLFF
.,TRBD1,TRBJ1-5,TRBV4-3,TGCGCCAGCAGCCAGGCTTATACAGGGGGCCTAACTCAGCCCCAGCATTTT,CASSQAYTGGLTQPQHF
.,.,TRBJ2-1,TRBV27,TGTGCCAGCAGTTCTAGGAATGAGCAGTTCTTC,CASSSRNEQFF
.,TRBD2,TRBJ2-1,TRBV6-6,TGTGCCAGCAGGGGGGGACTAGCGGGGATCAATGAGCAGTTCTTC,CASRGGLAGINEQFF
.,.,TRBJ2-1,TRBV6-4,TGTGCCAGCAGTGATACTAGTATCAGCTCCTACAATGAGCAGTTCTTC,CASSDTSISSYNEQFF
.,TRBD1,TRBJ1-5,TRBV19,TGTGCCAGTAGTCTCCAGACAGGGGATGGTCAGCCCCAGCATTTT,CASSLQTGDGQPQHF
.,.,TRBJ1-1,TRBV28,TGTGCCAGCAGTCAGACAGGGAACACTGAAGCTTTCTTT,CASSQTGNTEAFF
.,.,TRBJ2-4,TRBV19,TGTGCCAGTAGCCCGATGGACTACGTTGGGCACGCCGACTGGGGGAACATTCAGTACTTC,CASSPMDYVGHADWGNIQYF
.,.,TRBJ1-5,TRBV30,TGTGCCTGGAGTGGGGGGGGCAATCAGCCCCAGCATTTT,CAWSGGGNQPQHF
.,.,TRBJ2-4,TRBV15,TGTGCCACCAGCATGTTCAGGGCGGGGGCCAAAAACATTCAGTACTTC,CATSMFRAGAKNIQYF
.,TRBD1,TRBJ2-7,TRBV4-1,TGCGCCAGCAGCCAAGCTCCGGGGACAGACTACGAGCAGTACTTC,CASSQAPGTDYEQYF
.,TRBD2,TRBJ2-2,TRBV27,TGTGCCAGCAGTTTACTTAGCGGGATTTCGGTTGGGACCGGGGAGCTGTTTTTT,CASSLLSGISVGTGELFF
.,TRBD2,TRBJ2-7,TRBV9,TGTGCCAGCAGCGCCCAACTAGCGGGAGTCAACGAGCAGTACTTC,CASSAQLAGVNEQYF
.,TRBD1,TRBJ2-2,TRBV6-1,TGTGCCAGCACCAACGGAGGGACAGGGGGCGGGGAGCTGTTTTTT,CASTNGGTGGGELFF
.,TRBD1,TRBJ1-5,TRBV28,TGTGCCAGCAGGAGAGGGGGCGCGAGCAATCAGCCCCAGCATTTT,CASRRGGASNQPQHF
.,.,TRBJ1-1,TRBV7-3,TGTGCCAGCAGCTTAACTGTGACAAAGAACACTGAAGCTTTCTTT,CASSLTVTKNTEAFF
once,.,TRBJ2-1,TRBV27,TGTGCCAGCAGTTCACCGGGATCTCTCAACAATGAGCAGTTCTTC,CASSSPGSLNNEQFF
.,.,TRBJ2-2,TRBV11-3,TGTGCCAGCAGCCCAGGGACCGGGGAGCTGTTTTTT,CASSPGTGELFF
.,.,TRBJ2-7,TRBV7-9,TGTGCCAGCAGCTTCTCTCAGGGCGGGCAGTACTTC,CASSFSQGGQYF
.,TRBD1,TRBJ2-7,TRBV28,TGTGCCAGCAGTTCTCCCGGGACAGGGTCGGACGAGCAGTACTTC,CASSSPGTGSDEQYF
.,.,TRBJ2-7,TRBV14,TGTGCCAGCAGCCTGGAAGGACTGGTGTACGAGCAGTACTTC,CASSLEGLVYEQYF
.,TRBD2,TRBJ2-1,TRBV11-2,TGTGCCAGCAGCGAGGGACTAGCTTACAATGAGCAGTTCTTC,CASSEGLAYNEQFF
once,TRBD2,TRBJ2-1,TRBV4-1,TGCGCCAGCAGCTTAACTAGCGCAAGGAACAATGAGCAGTTCTTC,CASSLTSARNNEQFF
.,.,TRBJ1-2,TRBV5-1,TGCGCCAGCAGCTTGACTCAGGGGAACTATGGCTACACCTTC,CASSLTQGNYGYTF
.,.,TRBJ1-3,TRBV9,TGTGCCAGCGCTCTCGGCCAGGGCGGAAACACCATATATTTT,CASALGQGGNTIYF
.,TRBD1,TRBJ1-1,TRBV5-1,TGCGCCAGCAGCGGAGGACAGGAGTACACTGAAGCTTTCTTT,CASSGGQEYTEAFF
.,TRBD1,TRBJ2-5,TRBV7-2,TGTGCCAGCAGCTCACAGGGGGCAGGAGGGGAGACCCAGTACTTC,CASSSQGAGGETQYF
.,.,TRBJ1-2,TRBV28,TGTGCCAGCAGCGATCTGGGGCAAGGCTACACCTTC,CASSDLGQGYTF
.,TRBD1,TRBJ1-5,TRBV28,TGTGCCAGCAGTTGGGGGGACAGGGGAAGAACTCAGCCCCAGCATTTT,CASSWGDRGRTQPQHF
once,TRBD2,TRBJ2-7,TRBV4-2,TGTGCCAGCAGCCCCAGGGCGGGAGTTTCTTACGAGCAGTACTTC,CASSPRAGVSYEQYF